This is a list of T cell receptor beta chains from one sample in a study of blood T cells in healthy people across ages. TCRdb reprocessed the 5' RACE reads with MiXCR, giving one entry per CDR3 protein. The repertoire holds 750,000 to 950,000 distinct CDR3 sequences, with about 28% as singletons. This sample also appeared in a second study, on T cells of mothers and their children.

What was sequenced was blood. These receptors originate from a woman between 40 and 50 years old in good health. CDR3s leave out the opening cysteine and the closing phenylalanine or tryptophan.

TRBV20-1 | SVAGLKETQY
TRBV4-1 | ASSQDAGSFTDTQY
TRBV6-1 | ASSAYRDTEAF
TRBV5-1 | ASSLNFGQTYEQY
TRBV11-1 | ASSFSRGCHEQY
TRBV12-3/TRBV12-4 | ASSLTSFSYNEQF
TRBV6-2/TRBV6-3 | ASSYPMYEQY
TRBV18 | ASSPPGLASGANVLT
TRBV4-1 | ASSLAGRPTQY
TRBV28 | ASSILQGANEQY
TRBV11-2 | ASSLGGGQGLYEQY
TRBV7-2 | ASSLTLAGGGIGTQY
TRBV6-5 | ASSTPQGASGYT